The table lists the clone carrying this T cell receptor beta chain with a few counts. Antigen unknown. TCRdb recomputed calls from the 5' RACE reads with MiXCR, one row per CDR3 protein. The data show around 210,000 distinct CDR3 sequences, approximately 8% seen once. The sample belongs to a study of CD8 T cells in ankylosing spondylitis. Study-wide results and limits: Previous work reported some of these motif variants in the synovial fluid and blood of reactive arthritis. CD8+ by phenotype, disease-linked clones were relatively rare in peripheral blood. Clones linked to disease were reported to show significant enrichment in matched ankylosing spondylitis synovial fluid.

This TCR derives from a female donor with ankylosing spondylitis or in good health (not recorded which). Sequencing input: blood, either unsorted or a sorted T cell fraction (not recorded which).

CDR3 residues: CASSNYRGGTEAFF. In nucleotides, the CDR3 is TGTGCCAGCAGCAACTACAGGGGAGGGACTGAAGCTTTCTTT. V and J are TRBV7-9 and TRBJ1-1; TRBD1 aligns across 7 bases. The CDR3 consists of 14 residues. CDR1 is SEHNR, CDR2 FQNEAQ, per germline (reference sequence). Trimming at V came to 5 bases and at J to 5 bases, leaving 8 bases not matched to a gene.